The clone carrying this T cell receptor (beta chain) was detected a few times. Its antigen remains unknown. Treatment noted: approximately nine-day PBMC culture with coronavirus spike peptide pools or control peptides (ViraFEST assay). ViraFEST enlarged antigen-specific T cell populations with peptide pools and afterwards sequenced TCRs. Half the medium was exchanged for fresh IL-2 medium on days 3 and 7. Cultured CD4+ T-cell DNA underwent Oncomine TCR Beta short-read sequencing. Investigators isolated genomic DNA from cultured CD4+ T cells. TCRdb ran MiXCR on the PCR reads and lists one entry per CDR3 protein. The profile shows roughly 20,000 distinct CDR3 sequences, 38% of them singletons. The sample belongs to a study of vaccination and CD4 T cells after COVID-19. The length of the CDR3 is 16 residues. Unmatched junction bases numbered 10, after V lost 4 bases and J lost 5 bases. Germline V lookup: CDR1 DFQATT, CDR2 SNEGSKA (reference sequence).

Findings of the study overall: Convalescent patients gained a median 86.3% of their reactive clones only post-vaccination.

This chain links TRBV20-1 with TRBJ2-3; 12 positions agree with TRBD2. This clonotype originated in a human donor who received a COVID-19 vaccine. The sequencing here drew on CD4+ T cells from blood, cultured in vitro, taken before SARS-CoV-2 vaccination. CDR3 nucleotides: TGCAGTGCTATGCCGGCTAGCGGGGGGGCGCAAGATACGCAGTATTTT. It encodes CSAMPASGGAQDTQYF.